A selection of T cell receptor beta chains follows, all from one sample in a study of blood T cells in healthy people across ages. TCRdb used MiXCR to reprocess the 5' RACE reads, holding one entry per CDR3 protein. Found here are around 1,900,000 distinct CDR3 sequences, around 40% of them singletons; the top ten hold more than 20%. Sequenced sample: blood. The receptors come from a human donor in good health. Each CDR3 is given with its conserved first and last residue. D genes are given only for firm matches. The size field is filled for only some rows; it gives once, few, many or a size class.

CDR3nt,CDR3aa,d_gene,v_gene,j_gene,abundance
TGCAGTGCTAGAGACATCCTGTCCGGGACAGGGAACACTGAAGCTTTCTTT,CSARDILSGTGNTEAFF,TRBD1,TRBV20-1,TRBJ1-1,.
TGTGCCAGCAGTTACGGATCAGGGGTGACCGGGGAGCTGTTTTTT,CASSYGSGVTGELFF,.,TRBV6-5,TRBJ2-2,once
TGTGCCAGCAGCCAAAAGAACTCTCTAGGCTACACCTTC,CASSQKNSLGYTF,.,TRBV3-1,TRBJ1-2,.
TGTGCCAGCAGTGAGGGGGGGTTAAGGAACACTGAAGCTTTCTTT,CASSEGGLRNTEAFF,.,TRBV25-1,TRBJ1-1,.
TGTGCCAGCAGCGTAGGTGGCGGGAGTGACAATGAGCAGTTCTTC,CASSVGGGSDNEQFF,TRBD2,TRBV9,TRBJ2-1,.
TGCAGTGCTAGAGACCCGACTAGCGGGGGTTACGAGCAGTACTTC,CSARDPTSGGYEQYF,TRBD2,TRBV20-1,TRBJ2-7,.
TGTGCCAGCAGCTCCTTTGGGGGGGCAGTAGCCAAAAACATTCAGTACTTC,CASSSFGGAVAKNIQYF,.,TRBV7-9,TRBJ2-4,few
TGCAGCGTAATGCAGACTGGAACAGATACGCAGTATTTT,CSVMQTGTDTQYF,.,TRBV29-1,TRBJ2-3,.
TGTGCCATCAGTGAGTCGACTAGCGGACAAGAGACCCAGTACTTC,CAISESTSGQETQYF,TRBD2,TRBV10-3,TRBJ2-5,few
TGTGCCAGCAGTTTCAGGACGGCGTGGGAAGCTTTCTTT,CASSFRTAWEAFF,.,TRBV6-1,TRBJ1-1,.
TGTGCCAGCATTGTGTACGAGCAGTACTTC,CASIVYEQYF,.,TRBV2,TRBJ2-7,.
TGTGCCAGCAGCCGACCGAACTCCTACGAGCAGTACTTC,CASSRPNSYEQYF,.,TRBV5-5,TRBJ2-7,.
TGTGCCAGCGGGCGAGGGGTGGGGGCGCGGGCAGATACGCAGTATTTT,CASGRGVGARADTQYF,.,TRBV5-5,TRBJ2-3,once
TGCAGTGCCCAGGGACAGTTCTACGAGCAGTACTTC,CSAQGQFYEQYF,TRBD1,TRBV20-1,TRBJ2-7,few
TGTGCCATCAGTGATAGTACGAGGATGGAGACCCAGTACTTC,CAISDSTRMETQYF,.,TRBV10-3,TRBJ2-5,.
TGTGCCAGCAGAGGACAGACCCTTAGGGATGAGCAGTTCTTC,CASRGQTLRDEQFF,.,TRBV6-1,TRBJ2-1,.
TGCAGTGCTAGAGATCCCGGGCAGGGCATAGACAATGAGCAGTTCTTC,CSARDPGQGIDNEQFF,.,TRBV20-1,TRBJ2-1,few
TGCAGTGCTATAGGAGGGGGCGGTGGCAATGAACAGTTCTTC,CSAIGGGGGNEQFF,.,TRBV20-1,TRBJ2-1,few
TGTGCCAGCATCGGACGGAGCTCCTACAATGAGCAGTTCTTC,CASIGRSSYNEQFF,.,TRBV2,TRBJ2-1,.
TGCAGTGCTGGGGGGCCGAGGGGAGAGACCCAGTACTTC,CSAGGPRGETQYF,.,TRBV20-1,TRBJ2-5,few
TGTGCCAGCAGTTCCTTTCGTGGAACCGGGGAGCTGTTTTTT,CASSSFRGTGELFF,.,TRBV6-2/TRBV6-3,TRBJ2-2,few
TGTGCCAGCAGCTCGAAGGGGTTGAGGGGCAATGAGCAGTTCTTC,CASSSKGLRGNEQFF,.,TRBV11-2,TRBJ2-1,many
TGCAGCGTTGAGTTAAAGGGGGGTTGGACAGATACGCAGTATTTT,CSVELKGGWTDTQYF,.,TRBV29-1,TRBJ2-3,few
TGCGCCAGCAGCGGGCAAGGGACAGGGTCTTCTGAAGCTTTCTTT,CASSGQGTGSSEAFF,TRBD1,TRBV5-1,TRBJ1-1,.
TGTGCCAGCGGAAAGGTTCGAGCCAACCTTGCCTACGAGCAGTTCTTC,CASGKVRANLAYEQFF,.,TRBV12-3/TRBV12-4,TRBJ2-1,.
TGTGCCACTCAGGGGGCAGCAGATACGCAGTATTTT,CATQGAADTQYF,TRBD1,TRBV6-6,TRBJ2-3,.
TGCAGCGTTTCCGAGACGGGAGACTATGGCTACACCTTC,CSVSETGDYGYTF,.,TRBV29-1,TRBJ1-2,many
TGCGCCAGCAGCGAGGGAACAGGGGTTGCGCAGTATTTT,CASSEGTGVAQYF,TRBD1,TRBV5-1,TRBJ2-3,.
TGTGCCACCAGCAGAAACCGGGCCCCAACCCCCAACGAGCAGTACTTC,CATSRNRAPTPNEQYF,.,TRBV15,TRBJ2-7,.
TGCGCCTACGGACTAGCGGGAAACCAAGAGACCCAGTACTTC,CAYGLAGNQETQYF,TRBD2,TRBV4-3,TRBJ2-5,.
TGTGCCAGCAGCTTGTGGGGGGCAGGGGGCGCGGAGGAGCAGTTCTTC,CASSLWGAGGAEEQFF,TRBD1,TRBV5-5,TRBJ2-1,few
TGCGCCAGCAGCCAAGAGCGCCTCCCCCCGACAGATACGCAGTATTTT,CASSQERLPPTDTQYF,.,TRBV4-3,TRBJ2-3,few
TGTGCCAGCAGCCTGGGAGAAGCCCTCCACTTT,CASSLGEALHF,.,TRBV12-3/TRBV12-4,TRBJ1-6,.
TGCAGTGCTAGGGGTTACCGGGACAACTGGATTCGGGAGACCCAGTACTTC,CSARGYRDNWIRETQYF,.,TRBV20-1,TRBJ2-5,.
TGTGCCAGCAGTTCCCCGGGACAGGGTATTCGGCCCCAGCATTTT,CASSSPGQGIRPQHF,TRBD1,TRBV12-3/TRBV12-4,TRBJ1-5,once
TGCGCCAGCAGCTTGAGGGCCGGGACAGACTACGAGCAGTACTTC,CASSLRAGTDYEQYF,TRBD1,TRBV5-1,TRBJ2-7,few
TGTGCCAGCAGCCCGCGGACAGGGTTGATGAGGGCTGAAGCTTTCTTT,CASSPRTGLMRAEAFF,TRBD1,TRBV7-2,TRBJ1-1,.
TGTGCCAGCACTCACAGACCCAATCAGCCCCAGCATTTT,CASTHRPNQPQHF,.,TRBV12-3/TRBV12-4,TRBJ1-5,once
TGTGCCAGCAGCTTCGGACTACTAAACTACGAGCAGTACTTC,CASSFGLLNYEQYF,.,TRBV7-2,TRBJ2-7,.
TGCGCCAGCAGCCAAGGGGACAGTCAGTACTATGGCTACACCTTC,CASSQGDSQYYGYTF,TRBD1,TRBV4-1,TRBJ1-2,.
TGTGCCGGCAGTCCTGAACAGGGGTTGAACTATGGCTACACCTTC,CAGSPEQGLNYGYTF,TRBD1,TRBV12-3/TRBV12-4,TRBJ1-2,.
TGCGCCAGCAGCCTGACAGGGTGGGATCGGAGTGAAGCTTTCTTT,CASSLTGWDRSEAFF,TRBD1,TRBV11-2,TRBJ1-1,.
TGTGCCAGCAGCTTAGTAGGGGGGGCGAGCAATCAGCCCCAGCATTTT,CASSLVGGASNQPQHF,.,TRBV7-2,TRBJ1-5,many
TGTGCCAGCAGCCAAGGGGGCAGGGTCTCGGACACTGAAGCTTTCTTT,CASSQGGRVSDTEAFF,.,TRBV3-1,TRBJ1-1,.